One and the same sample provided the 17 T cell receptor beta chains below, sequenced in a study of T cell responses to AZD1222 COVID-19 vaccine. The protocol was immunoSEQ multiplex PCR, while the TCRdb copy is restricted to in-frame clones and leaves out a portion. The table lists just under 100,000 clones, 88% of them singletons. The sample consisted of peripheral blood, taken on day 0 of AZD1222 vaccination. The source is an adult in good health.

Here the CDR3 reads CASSLPLGRPEDTQYF. Written as DNA, the CDR3 is TGTGCCAGCAGCTTACCTCTCGGCCGCCCCGAGGATACGCAGTATTTT. The chain recombines TRBV11-2 with TRBJ2-3; D remains unclear. V gave up 2 bases and J gave up 6 bases, with 18 bases separating them. The CDR3 sequence is 16 residues long. Germline V gene lookup returns CDR1 SGHAT and CDR2 FQNNGV.

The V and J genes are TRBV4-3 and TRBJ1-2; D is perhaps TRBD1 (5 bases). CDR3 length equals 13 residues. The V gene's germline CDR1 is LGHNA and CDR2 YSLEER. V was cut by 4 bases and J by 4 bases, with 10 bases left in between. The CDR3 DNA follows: TGCGCCAGCAGCCGGGGGACGGGCTATGGCTACACCTTC. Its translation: CASSRGTGYGYTF.

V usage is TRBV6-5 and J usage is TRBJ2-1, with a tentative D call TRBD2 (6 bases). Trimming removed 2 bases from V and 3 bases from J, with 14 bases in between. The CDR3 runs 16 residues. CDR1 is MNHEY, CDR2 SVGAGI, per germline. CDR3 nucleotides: TGTGCCAGCAGTTACGACAAGGGGACTGGCTACAATGAGCAGTTCTTC. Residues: CASSYDKGTGYNEQFF.

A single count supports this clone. CDR3 in DNA: TGTGCCAGCAGAGTAGGGACTAGCAGTCCGGATACGCAGTATTTT. As protein: CASRVGTSSPDTQYF. The rearrangement links TRBV6-5 to TRBJ2-3; 9 bases fit TRBD2. The CDR3 has 15 amino acids. The junction had 10 bases not matched to a gene; V was cut back by 6 bases and J by 6 bases. Germline CDR1 and CDR2: MNHEY and SVGAGI.

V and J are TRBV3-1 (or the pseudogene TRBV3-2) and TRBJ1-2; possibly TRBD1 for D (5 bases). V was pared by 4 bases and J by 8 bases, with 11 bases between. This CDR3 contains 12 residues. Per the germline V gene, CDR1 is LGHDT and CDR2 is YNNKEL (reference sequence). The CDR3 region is CASSPGVGGYTF. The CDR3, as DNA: TGTGCCAGCAGCCCGGGGGTGGGAGGCTACACCTTC.

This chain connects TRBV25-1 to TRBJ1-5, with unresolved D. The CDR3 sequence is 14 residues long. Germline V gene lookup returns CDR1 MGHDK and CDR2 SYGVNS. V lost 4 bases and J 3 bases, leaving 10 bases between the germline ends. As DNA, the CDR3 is TGTGCCAGCAGTGCCCTATTAGTCAATCAGCCCCAGCATTTT. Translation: CASSALLVNQPQHF.

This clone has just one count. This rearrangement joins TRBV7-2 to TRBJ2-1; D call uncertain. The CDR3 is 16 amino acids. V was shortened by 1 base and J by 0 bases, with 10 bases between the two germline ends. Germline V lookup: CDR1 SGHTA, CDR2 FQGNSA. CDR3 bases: TGTGCCAGCAGCTTAGTTTCAGGCTTCTCCTACAATGAGCAGTTCTTC. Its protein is CASSLVSGFSYNEQFF.

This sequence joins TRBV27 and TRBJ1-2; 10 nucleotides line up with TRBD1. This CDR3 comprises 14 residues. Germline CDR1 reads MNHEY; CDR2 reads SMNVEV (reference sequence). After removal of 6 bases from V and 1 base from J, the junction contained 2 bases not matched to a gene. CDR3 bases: TGTGCCAGCAGGGGGACAGGGGATAACTATGGCTACACCTTC. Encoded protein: CASRGTGDNYGYTF.

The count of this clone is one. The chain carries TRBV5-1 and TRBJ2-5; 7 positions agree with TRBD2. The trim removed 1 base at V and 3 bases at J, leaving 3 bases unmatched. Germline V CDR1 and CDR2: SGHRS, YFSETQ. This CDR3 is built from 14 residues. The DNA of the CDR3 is TGCGCCAGCAGCTTGTTGGGGACTAAAGAGACCCAGTACTTC. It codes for CASSLLGTKETQYF. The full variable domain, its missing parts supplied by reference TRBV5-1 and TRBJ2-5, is KAGVTQTPRYLIKTRGQQVTLSCSPISGHRSVSWYQQTPGQGLQFLFEYFSETQRNKGNFPGRFSGRQFSNSRSEMNVSTLELGDSALYLCASSLLGTKETQYFGPGTRLLVL.

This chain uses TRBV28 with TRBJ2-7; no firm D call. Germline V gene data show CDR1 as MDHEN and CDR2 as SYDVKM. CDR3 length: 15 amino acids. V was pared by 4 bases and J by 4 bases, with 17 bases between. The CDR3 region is CASSSPGPGRYEQYF. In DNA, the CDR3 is TGTGCCAGCAGTTCCCCGGGCCCTGGGCGGTACGAGCAGTACTTC. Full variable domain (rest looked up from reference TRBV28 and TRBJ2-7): DVKVTQSSRYLVKRTGEKVFLECVQDMDHENMFWYRQDPGLGLRLIYFSYDVKMKEKGDIPEGYSVSREKKERFSLILESASTNQTSMYLCASSSPGPGRYEQYFGPGTRLTVT.

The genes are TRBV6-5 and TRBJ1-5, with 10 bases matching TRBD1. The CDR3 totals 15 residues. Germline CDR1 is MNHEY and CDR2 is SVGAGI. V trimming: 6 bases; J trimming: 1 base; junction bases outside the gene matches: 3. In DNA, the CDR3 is TGTGCCAGCAGAAGGGACAGGGGAAGCAATCAGCCCCAGCATTTT. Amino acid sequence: CASRRDRGSNQPQHF.

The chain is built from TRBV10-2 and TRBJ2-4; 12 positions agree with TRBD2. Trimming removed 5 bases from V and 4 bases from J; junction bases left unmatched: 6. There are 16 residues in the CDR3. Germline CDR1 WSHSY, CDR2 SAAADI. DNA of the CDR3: TGCGCCAGCAGTCTGACTAGCGGGGGAAGAAAAAACATTCAGTACTTC. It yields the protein CASSLTSGGRKNIQYF.

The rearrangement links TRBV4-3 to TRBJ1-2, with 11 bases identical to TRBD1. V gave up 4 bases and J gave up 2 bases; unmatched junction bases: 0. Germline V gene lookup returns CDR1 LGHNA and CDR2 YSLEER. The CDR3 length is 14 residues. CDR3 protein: CASSRDRGNYGYTF. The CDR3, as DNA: TGCGCCAGCAGCCGGGACAGGGGGAACTATGGCTACACCTTC.

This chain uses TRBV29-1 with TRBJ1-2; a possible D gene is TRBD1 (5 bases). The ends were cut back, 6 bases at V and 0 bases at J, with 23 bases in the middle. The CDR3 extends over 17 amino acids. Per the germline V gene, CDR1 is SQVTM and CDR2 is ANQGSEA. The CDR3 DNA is TGCAGCGTGGGGGGAGATCAATCGGTGCGAGCTAACTATGGCTACACCTTC. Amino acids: CSVGGDQSVRANYGYTF.

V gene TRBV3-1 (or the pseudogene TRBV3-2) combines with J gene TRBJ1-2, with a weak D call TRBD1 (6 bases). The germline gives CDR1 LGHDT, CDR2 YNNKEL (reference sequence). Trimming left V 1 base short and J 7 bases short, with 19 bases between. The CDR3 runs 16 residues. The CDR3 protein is CASSQGSQTGFRGYTF. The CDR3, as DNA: TGTGCCAGCAGCCAAGGCTCCCAGACAGGCTTCCGTGGCTACACCTTC.

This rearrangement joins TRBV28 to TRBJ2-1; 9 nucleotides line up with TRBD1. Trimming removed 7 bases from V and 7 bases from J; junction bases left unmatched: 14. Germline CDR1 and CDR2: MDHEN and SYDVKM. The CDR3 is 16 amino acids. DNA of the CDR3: TGTGCCAGCACCACCCCTGGCGGACAGGGGATTAATGAGCAGTTCTTC. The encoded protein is CASTTPGGQGINEQFF.

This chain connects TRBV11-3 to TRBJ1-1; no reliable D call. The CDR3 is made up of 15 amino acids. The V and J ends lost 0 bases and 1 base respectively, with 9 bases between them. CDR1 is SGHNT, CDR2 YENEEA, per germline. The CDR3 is CASSLEGFKNTEAFF. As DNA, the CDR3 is TGTGCCAGCAGCTTAGAAGGCTTTAAGAACACTGAAGCTTTCTTT.